What follows are 4 T cell receptor beta chains derived from one specimen sequenced in a study of tumor-infiltrating lymphocytes in oesophageal squamous cell carcinoma. TCRdb recomputed calls from the PCR reads with MiXCR, one row per CDR3 protein. The table has 13,000 or so distinct CDR3 sequences, 45% to 65% seen once; the top ten hold under 35%. Source material: esophageal tumor tissue. The receptor set was obtained from a female donor with esophageal squamous cell carcinoma.

On this clonotype itself: In this CDR3 the conserved last residue, phenylalanine or tryptophan, is missing, so a read error is likely. No DNA is shown, since the ends of the CDR3 on it are uncertain; the CDR3 is the one TCRdb lists. The gene calls are TRBV7-3 and TRBJ2-5; the D call of TRBD2 is as the table states it, not checked on the DNA. The V gene's germline CDR1 is SGHTA and CDR2 FQGTGA. The CDR3 contains 17 residues when both ends are counted. The CDR3 protein is CASSPALSGANVLTFGN.

This chain connects TRBV7-2 to TRBJ2-3, with D possibly being TRBD1 or TRBD2 (5 bases each). Germline V gene sequence: CDR1 SGHTA, CDR2 FQGNSA. The length of the CDR3 is 15 residues. Trimming cost V 4 bases and J 14 bases, with 25 bases left between them. The DNA for the CDR3 is TGTGCCAGCAGCTCCTTGCAGGGTAGTTCCGGGGAGCTGTATTTT. It encodes CASSSLQGSSGELYF.

The CDR3 bases are TGCAGTGCTTCGACTAGCGGGAGGGGAGGATATGAGCAGTACTTC. The encoded protein is CSASTSGRGGYEQYF. The chain links TRBV20-1 to TRBJ2-1; 14 nucleotides agree with TRBD2. The DNA end lines up better with TRBJ2-7; the J call may be wrong. This CDR3 is built from 15 residues. CDR1 is DFQATT and CDR2 is SNEGSKA in the germline V gene (reference sequence).

In its sample, this clonotype ranks as medium-sized. Germline and junction disagree at one end, which may indicate a read error. The rearrangement joins TRBV6-1 to TRBJ2-1, with D maybe TRBD1 (5 bases). This CDR3 spans 14 amino acids. Germline lookup yields CDR1 MNHNS and CDR2 SASEGT. CDR3 nucleotide sequence: TGTGCCAGCAGGGAAGACAGCTCCTACAATGAGCAGTTCTTC. Translated, it gives CASREDSSYNEQFF.